The 21 T cell receptor beta chains reported below all come from one sample, sequenced in a study of PD-L1 blockade in urothelial cancer. The time point: pretreatment peripheral blood. TCRdb's copy holds only in-frame clones and misses some; the assay was immunoSEQ multiplex PCR. The table has about 72,000 clones, around 85% seen once. The sequenced sample was PBMCs, obtained around atezolizumab (anti-PD-L1) treatment. All receptors derive from a man aged 60 to 69 with urothelial cancer.

V is TRBV5-5 and J is TRBJ2-5, with D perhaps TRBD2 (6 bases). V was trimmed by 2 bases and J by 5 bases, leaving 13 bases between them. The germline V gene has CDR1 SGHKS and CDR2 YYEKEE (reference sequence). The CDR3 extends over 14 amino acids. CDR3 amino acids: CASSFSRGMETQYF. The DNA for the CDR3 is TGTGCCAGCAGCTTTTCTCGGGGGATGGAGACCCAGTACTTC. Combining the CDR3 with reference TRBV5-5 and TRBJ2-5 gives the whole variable domain DAGVTQSPTHLIKTRGQQVTLRCSPISGHKSVSWYQQVLGQGPQFIFQYYEKEERGRGNFPDRFSARQFPNYSSELNVNALLLGDSALYLCASSFSRGMETQYFGPGTRLLVL.

In nucleotides, the CDR3 is TGCGCCAGCAGATCGGGACAGTCGGTTAACTATGGCTACACCTTC. Protein: CASRSGQSVNYGYTF. The rearrangement uses TRBV5-1 and TRBJ1-2; TRBD1 aligns across 7 bases. CDR1 is SGHRS, CDR2 YFSETQ, per germline. V lost 5 bases to trimming and J lost 1 base; unmatched junction nucleotides: 8. The CDR3 runs 15 residues.

The chain recombines TRBV7-3 with TRBJ2-5; TRBD2 agrees at 9 bases. Germline-derived CDR1 and CDR2 are SGHTA and FQGTGA. CDR3 length: 17 amino acids. V gave up 0 bases and J gave up 2 bases; unmatched junction bases: 7. In nucleotides, the CDR3 is TGTGCCAGCAGCTTAACGGGGACTAGCAGAGTACAAGAGACCCAGTACTTC. It specifies CASSLTGTSRVQETQYF.

J is TRBJ2-2 and V is TRBV27, with D perhaps TRBD2 (7 bases). In germline, CDR1 is MNHEY, CDR2 SMNVEV (reference sequence). This CDR3 is 18 amino acids long. The V end lost 6 bases, the J end lost 1 base, and 21 bases lay between the germline ends. The CDR3 nucleotides read TGTGCCAGCAGCCGCGCCACTTCGGGGGGCGTGAACACCGGGGAGCTGTTTTTT. Its translation is CASSRATSGGVNTGELFF.

This clone was seen only once. The genes are TRBV7-3 and TRBJ2-3; 12 positions match TRBD2. CDR1 and CDR2 (germline): SGHTA, FQGTGA. The CDR3 sequence is 17 residues long. The V and J ends lost 2 bases and 2 bases, in that order; junction bases with no gene match: 5. The CDR3 is CASSLPGLAGITDTQYF. In DNA, the CDR3 is TGTGCCAGCAGCTTACCCGGACTAGCGGGGATCACAGATACGCAGTATTTT.

This chain joins TRBV6-5 and TRBJ2-7; D may be TRBD2 (7 bases). Germline-derived CDR1 and CDR2 are MNHEY and SVGAGI. The CDR3 is made up of 14 amino acids. Trimming took off 7 bases at V and 2 bases at J, with 15 bases between the two ends. In DNA, the CDR3 is TGTGCCAGCAACAGCGGGACACATACCTACGAGCAGTACTTC. Translation gives CASNSGTHTYEQYF.

V and J are TRBV7-9 and TRBJ2-6; 7 bases map to TRBD1. CDR1 and CDR2 from the germline V gene are SEHNR and FQNEAQ (reference sequence). This CDR3 spans 18 amino acids. After removal of 1 base from V and 5 bases from J, the junction contained 11 bases not matched to a gene. For the CDR3, the DNA is TGTGCCAGCAGCTTAGTGGTAGGGGGCCGGACCAGGGCCAACGTCCTGACTTTC. It translates to CASSLVVGGRTRANVLTF. The full variable domain, with the rest looked up from reference TRBV7-9 and TRBJ2-6, is DTGVSQNPRHKITKRGQNVTFRCDPISEHNRLYWYRQTLGQGPEFLTYFQNEAQLEKSRLLSDRFSAERPKGSFSTLEIQRTEQGDSAMYLCASSLVVGGRTRANVLTFGAGSRLTVL.

The chain couples TRBV9 to TRBJ1-3, with a possible D match to TRBD1 (6 bases). The length of the CDR3 is 19 residues. Germline CDR1 reads SGDLS; CDR2 reads YYNGEE. Trimming took 0 bases from V and 2 from J, leaving 21 bases between them. CDR3 nucleotide sequence: TGTGCCAGCAGCGTAGACCCCACGGGTACGGGGGGCACTGGAAACACCATATATTTT. Amino acids: CASSVDPTGTGGTGNTIYF. The full variable domain, in which reference TRBV9 and TRBJ1-3 provide the parts outside the CDR3, is DSGVTQTPKHLITATGQRVTLRCSPRSGDLSVYWYQQSLDQGLQFLIQYYNGEERAKGNILERFSAQQFPDLHSELNLSSLELGDSALYFCASSVDPTGTGGTGNTIYFGEGSWLTVV.

This clone occurred once. The gene calls are TRBV28 and TRBJ1-1; D remains ambiguous. Trimming shortened V by 5 bases and J by 2 bases, and 21 bases separated the two germline ends. CDR1 is MDHEN, CDR2 SYDVKM, per germline. The CDR3 runs to 17 residues. The DNA for the CDR3 is TGTGCCAGCAGTCCGCCGAACCAGAGGAGGCACAACACTGAAGCTTTCTTT. Translation gives CASSPPNQRRHNTEAFF.

The CDR3 reads CASSSGTGGNSPLHF. The DNA of the CDR3 is TGTGCCAGCAGCTCTGGTACAGGGGGGAATTCACCCCTCCACTTT. This rearrangement joins TRBV5-6 to TRBJ1-6; 8 bases agree with TRBD1. Germline V CDR1 and CDR2: SGHDT, YYEEEE. J was trimmed by 7 bases and V by 3 bases; bases with no gene match: 6. The CDR3 has 15 residues.

The genes are TRBV18 and TRBJ2-6; D remains unclear. Germline lookup yields CDR1 KGHSH and CDR2 LQKENI. V lost 0 bases to trimming and J lost 0 bases, with 6 bases between them. The CDR3 extends over 16 amino acids. CDR3 amino acids: CASSPPGSSGANVLTF. For the CDR3, the DNA is TGTGCCAGCTCACCACCGGGCAGCTCTGGGGCCAACGTCCTGACTTTC.

V gene TRBV11-2 combines with J gene TRBJ2-7, with D perhaps matching TRBD1 (6 bases). Germline V gene lookup returns CDR1 SGHAT and CDR2 FQNNGV. Deletions cut 3 bases from V and 2 bases from J, with 8 bases between. CDR3 length equals 13 residues. The CDR3 is CASSFNRAYEQYF. DNA for the CDR3: TGTGCCAGCAGCTTTAACAGGGCCTACGAGCAGTACTTC.

A note on this clone: In the same sample, other DNA sequences code for this CDR3. The chain has TRBV5-6 and TRBJ2-5; 8 nucleotides match TRBD1. Germline lookup yields CDR1 SGHDT and CDR2 YYEEEE. The trim removed 3 bases at V and 4 bases at J, leaving 8 bases unmatched. The CDR3 length is 15 residues. CDR3 sequence (DNA): TGTGCCAGCAGCTGGGGTCAGGGGGCTTTAGAGACCCAGTACTTC. Amino acids: CASSWGQGALETQYF.

This CDR3 reads CASSLMASGGASNTGELFF. The CDR3 nucleotides read TGTGCCAGCAGCTTAATGGCTAGCGGGGGGGCTTCGAACACCGGGGAGCTGTTTTTT. The gene calls are TRBV7-3 and TRBJ2-2, with 12 bases fitting TRBD2. Per germline, CDR1 SGHTA and CDR2 FQGTGA. CDR3 length: 19 amino acids. J gave up 0 bases and V 1 base, and 6 bases lay outside the gene matches.

The rearrangement joins TRBV7-9 to TRBJ2-5; 10 positions agree with TRBD2. Germline V gene data show CDR1 as SEHNR and CDR2 as FQNEAQ (reference sequence). V shed 0 bases, J shed 6 bases, and the junction held 1 base outside the gene matches. The CDR3 loop spans 14 amino acids. In DNA form, the CDR3 reads TGTGCCAGCAGCTTAGCTAGCGGGGGGCAGACCCAGTACTTC. It encodes CASSLASGGQTQYF.

The rearrangement joins TRBV7-9 to TRBJ1-6, with D maybe TRBD1 (5 bases). Germline V gene lookup returns CDR1 SEHNR and CDR2 FQNEAQ (reference sequence). CDR3 size: 18 residues. V dropped 2 bases and J dropped 0 bases, with 14 bases sitting between them. CDR3 residues: CASSLWRGGSSYNSPLHF. CDR3 DNA: TGTGCCAGCAGCTTATGGAGGGGCGGGAGCTCCTATAATTCACCCCTCCACTTT.

The chain recombines TRBV7-9 with TRBJ1-1; possibly TRBD1 for D (5 bases). The CDR3 spans 15 residues. V lost 3 bases and J 1 base, leaving 12 bases between the germline ends. CDR1 is SEHNR and CDR2 is FQNEAQ in the germline V gene (reference sequence). The CDR3 region has the DNA TGTGCCAGCAGCTTCCGTATCGACAGGAACACTGAAGCTTTCTTT. Translated, it gives CASSFRIDRNTEAFF. The full variable domain, its missing parts supplied by reference TRBV7-9 and TRBJ1-1, is DTGVSQNPRHKITKRGQNVTFRCDPISEHNRLYWYRQTLGQGPEFLTYFQNEAQLEKSRLLSDRFSAERPKGSFSTLEIQRTEQGDSAMYLCASSFRIDRNTEAFFGQGTRLTVV.

This clone has a single count. The CDR3 DNA reads as TGCGCCAGCAGTGAGCCCAGGGGTAATTTGAGCACCGGGGAGCTGTTTTTT. Protein product: CASSEPRGNLSTGELFF. The rearrangement joins TRBV10-1 to TRBJ2-2; weak D call: TRBD1 (6 bases). The CDR3 covers 17 residues. The germline V gene has CDR1 WNHNN and CDR2 SYGVQD (reference sequence). The V end lost 2 bases, the J end lost 4 bases, and 17 bases lay between the germline ends.

This clone was counted a single time. The rearrangement links TRBV19 to TRBJ2-2, with 7 bases fitting TRBD2. The CDR3 has 17 residues. Germline loops: CDR1 LNHDA, CDR2 SQIVND (reference sequence). The junction had 8 bases not matched to a gene; V was cut back by 3 bases and J by 1 base. The DNA for the CDR3 is TGTGCCAGTAGTATTGGCGGGGGACGGTTGAACACCGGGGAGCTGTTTTTT. Encoded protein: CASSIGGGRLNTGELFF.

The CDR3 loop reads CASSFPGQGGEKLFF. As DNA, the CDR3 is TGTGCCAGCAGTTTTCCGGGACAGGGGGGGGAAAAACTGTTTTTT. V gene TRBV6-6 combines with J gene TRBJ1-4; 11 nucleotides line up with TRBD1. The CDR3 contains 15 residues. Trimming removed 4 bases from V and 8 bases from J; junction bases left unmatched: 6. Per the germline V gene, CDR1 is MNHNY and CDR2 is SVGAGI (reference sequence).

In this sample, this clone turned up a few times. V is TRBV6-6 and J is TRBJ2-3; 8 bases are a match to TRBD1. The CDR3 is 15 amino acids. Germline CDR1 reads MNHNY; CDR2 reads SVGAGI (reference sequence). V gave up 6 bases and J gave up 2 bases; unmatched junction bases: 7. The CDR3 nucleotides are TGTGCCAGCAGCCCCGGGACAGGACTCACAGATACGCAGTATTTT. Amino acid sequence: CASSPGTGLTDTQYF.